This T cell receptor beta chain was documented in a study of post-analysis software for immune sequencing data. About the research overall: There were relapsing-remitting, secondary progressive and progressive-relapsing multiple sclerosis among the disease courses included. Study-level points and caveats: Compared with controls, patients showed significantly lower normalized Chao1 diversity. About 5 TRBV segments occurring more often in patients than controls included TRBV5-6, TRBV5-1 and TRBV20-1. Strong co-clustering by F measure was evident for samples that had been prepared in the same batch.

The authors incorporated unique molecular identifiers into the TCR beta cDNA libraries. T cells numbering 1 to 10 million yielded roughly 0.5 million cDNA molecules. A single record per CDR3 protein comes from TCRdb applying MiXCR to the PCR reads. There are 740,000 or so distinct CDR3 sequences in the sample; 53% occur only once, and under 6% lies in the top ten. Comments on this clonotype: The antigen remains undetermined.

CDR1 SGHTA and CDR2 FQGTGA come from the germline V gene. Trimming left V 4 bases short and J 4 bases short, with 17 bases between. The CDR3 consists of 16 residues. The sequenced material came from blood. This sequence joins TRBV7-3 and TRBJ2-1; D could derive from TRBD1 or TRBD2 (5 bases each). This TCR came from a girl aged 10 to 17 with multiple sclerosis. The CDR3 DNA is TGTGCCAGCAGCTCGGGACGGACACTGACGTACAATGAGCAGTTCTTC. Protein sequence: CASSSGRTLTYNEQFF.